This TCR beta chain is from a study of PD-L1 blockade in urothelial cancer. Study in general: Blood was subjected to analysis at 3 weeks (second dose) and 6 weeks following treatment start. Per blood sample, T cells had a median of roughly 150,000.

Germline CDR1 reads MRHNA; CDR2 reads SNTAGT. Trimming cost V 4 bases and J 3 bases; bases outside gene matches: 0. The CDR3 is 14 amino acids. Specified time point: pretreatment peripheral blood. Assay used: immunoSEQ multiplex PCR; TCRdb lists only in-frame clones, some missing. Counted here are around 66,000 clones, roughly 77% occurring once; the ten biggest clones make up about 1.6%. This sequence was found in a man between 65 and 85 years old with urothelial cancer. Sample: PBMCs, taken around atezolizumab (anti-PD-L1) treatment. This chain joins TRBV6-4 and TRBJ2-2, with 9 bases matching TRBD1. The CDR3 region is CASSGQGDTGELFF. The CDR3 DNA sequence: TGTGCCAGCAGTGGACAGGGGGACACCGGGGAGCTGTTTTTT.